This T cell receptor beta chain was obtained from a study of Ad26.COV2.S vaccination and SARS-CoV-2 variants. Across the whole study: Within the COV1001 Ad26.COV2.S trial arm, the donor was enrolled.

This clone was detected a few times. Germline CDR1 KGHDR, CDR2 SFDVKD. The CDR3 is made up of 13 amino acids. Trimming shortened V by 10 bases and J by 2 bases, and 11 bases separated the two germline ends. Treatment noted: around 19 received Ad26.COV2.S at low or high dose, single or two shots; five or six received placebo; per-sample allocation not given. Sampling occurred on day 63 after the first vaccine or placebo injection. Data came from immunoSEQ multiplex PCR; TCRdb stores just in-frame clones and leaves some out. Of 200,000 to 300,000 clones listed, over 75% are singletons. The chain is built from TRBV24-1 and TRBJ1-5; possibly TRBD1 for D (6 bases). The source is a person aged 18-60 years who received the Ad26.COV2.S COVID-19 vaccine or a placebo. This specimen was peripheral blood, taken in a trial of Ad26.COV2.S vaccine versus placebo. CDR3 loop: CATAEGGNQPQHF. In DNA, the CDR3 is TGTGCCACTGCTGAGGGGGGCAATCAGCCCCAGCATTTT.